One TCR beta chain is described in this entry. No antigen is known for it. This entry comes from a study of Ad26.COV2.S vaccination and SARS-CoV-2 variants. Across the study: The authors gave Ad26.COV2.S intramuscularly, either once or twice 56 days apart.

The CDR3 extends over 18 amino acids. Germline V gene data show CDR1 as MNHEY and CDR2 as SVGEGT. The V gene end was trimmed by 0 bases and the J gene end by 4 bases; junction bases not matched to a gene: 14. Some clones are missing from TCRdb's copy, which holds only in-frame ones; the method was immunoSEQ multiplex PCR. This repertoire shows roughly 350,000 clones, roughly 89% found once; its top ten account for 5%. Treatment noted: roughly 18 received Ad26.COV2.S at low or high dose, single or two shots; several received placebo; per-sample allocation not given. Samples analyzed were those drawn on day 63 after the first vaccine or placebo injection. A Boston adult aged 18-55 years was the donor. Study-level points and caveats: Vaccinees reportedly had broad spike-specific CD8+ and CD4+ T cell responses. Participants in the vaccine arm had higher spike-specific TCR breadth; placebo recipients had lower.

The sequence derives from a person between 18 and 59 years old who received the Ad26.COV2.S COVID-19 vaccine or a placebo. Here the sequenced sample was peripheral blood, taken in a trial of Ad26.COV2.S vaccine versus placebo. This sequence joins TRBV6-2 or TRBV6-3 and TRBJ1-2, with TRBD1 matching over 7 bases. The CDR3 region has the DNA TGTGCCAGCAGTTACTCAAAACCGGGACAGAAGTGGATCTATGGCTACACCTTC. Encoded protein: CASSYSKPGQKWIYGYTF.